Listed below are T cell receptor beta chains from one sample, sequenced in a study of blood T cell repertoires in COVID-19. The method was immunoSEQ multiplex PCR; TCRdb's version includes in-frame clones alone and lacks a portion of them. The sample includes around 180,000 clones, around 67% of them seen just once. Sequencing used peripheral blood. The receptor source for this set is a woman at least 80 years old with acute or convalescent COVID-19. Both conserved end residues are part of each CDR3. The D gene is left open where the match is weak. Expanded clones get a size class; other rows say once, few or many, or leave the size out.

size	D	V	J	DNA	CDR3
-	TRBD1	TRBV5-1	TRBJ1-3	TGCGCCAGCAGCGACCCAACAGGGGCTGGAAACACCATATATTTT	CASSDPTGAGNTIYF
-	TRBD1	TRBV2	TRBJ2-7	TGTGCCAGCAGGCCCGGGACAGGGGGAAACTACGAGCAGTACTTC	CASRPGTGGNYEQYF
-	TRBD1	TRBV7-3	TRBJ2-7	TGTGCCAGCAGCTTAGGGGGACAGGGTGCCCACGAGCAGTACTTC	CASSLGGQGAHEQYF
-	TRBD2	TRBV18	TRBJ2-7	TGTGCCAGCTCTAGGACTAGCGACTCCTACGAGCAGTACTTC	CASSRTSDSYEQYF
few	TRBD2	TRBV7-2	TRBJ2-5	TGTGCCAGCAGCCCCGGACTAGTTCGGACCCAGTACTTC	CASSPGLVRTQYF
-	-	TRBV18	TRBJ1-1	TGTGCCAGCTCACCACCGAGGCACCTCAACACTGAAGCTTTCTTT	CASSPPRHLNTEAFF
-	-	TRBV5-1	TRBJ1-4	TGCGCCAGCAGCTTGGCCCAGACTTCGGGGGAGGAACTGTTTTTT	CASSLAQTSGEELFF
-	TRBD1	TRBV27	TRBJ1-1	TGTGCCAGCAGTTTTCGAGACAGGGGGATGAGCACTGAAGCTTTCTTT	CASSFRDRGMSTEAFF
-	-	TRBV24-1	TRBJ1-2	TGTGCCACCAGTGATCCCACAGGGTTGAGTGGCTACACCTTC	CATSDPTGLSGYTF
few	-	TRBV24-1	TRBJ2-1	TGTGCCACCAGTGATGGGGCGGGAAACTCCTACAATGAGCAGTTCTTC	CATSDGAGNSYNEQFF
-	TRBD1	TRBV2	TRBJ2-3	TGTGCCAGCATCCCCCGGGGGACAGGGGGAGGTACAGATACGCAGTATTTT	CASIPRGTGGGTDTQYF
-	-	TRBV6-5	TRBJ1-4	TGTGCCAAGGGGGTGGGGGCTAATGAAAAACTGTTTTTT	CAKGVGANEKLFF
-	TRBD1	TRBV28	TRBJ2-7	TGTGCCAGCAGTTTTATGAGGGACAGTTCCTACGAGCAGTACTTC	CASSFMRDSSYEQYF
few	-	TRBV2	TRBJ1-2	TGTGCCAGCACTATTAGGGGGACCCACCCACTGGGTAACTATGGCTACACCTTC	CASTIRGTHPLGNYGYTF
-	TRBD2	TRBV7-2	TRBJ2-1	TGTGCCAGCAGCTCTCCCTGGGGGGGAGTAAGGGCCGGCGAGCAGTTCTTC	CASSSPWGGVRAGEQFF
-	-	TRBV5-8	TRBJ1-5	TGTGCCAGCAGCTTGGACAGAAACAATCAGCCCCAGCATTTT	CASSLDRNNQPQHF
-	-	TRBV18	TRBJ2-3	TGTGCCAGCTCAGCCTCCACAGGCCCATACGTACCAGATACGCAGTATTTT	CASSASTGPYVPDTQYF
-	-	TRBV19	TRBJ2-3	TGTGCCAGTAGTATGGACAAGTATCAATGGGCGCAGTATTTT	CASSMDKYQWAQYF
-	TRBD1	TRBV7-9	TRBJ2-3	TGTGCCAGCAGCTTAGGACAGGGGACAGATACGCAGTATTTT	CASSLGQGTDTQYF
-	TRBD2	TRBV9	TRBJ2-3	TGTGCCAGCAGCGTAGCCCCTAGCGGACCTAGCACAGATACGCAGTATTTT	CASSVAPSGPSTDTQYF
-	-	TRBV27	TRBJ2-7	TGTGCCAGCACTAGTAGAAACGAGCAGTACTTC	CASTSRNEQYF
-	TRBD1	TRBV30	TRBJ2-2	TGTGCCTGGAGTGCTGGACAGGGGAGGACCGGGGAGCTGTTTTTT	CAWSAGQGRTGELFF
-	TRBD1	TRBV28	TRBJ1-5	TGTGCCAGCAGTTTAAGTGGGGACAGGGTTCAGCCCCAGCATTTT	CASSLSGDRVQPQHF
few	TRBD2	TRBV9	TRBJ2-2	TGTGCCAGCAGCGTAGGCGGCGGGGGAGGCTCCGGGGAGCTGTTTTTT	CASSVGGGGGSGELFF
-	-	TRBV5-1	TRBJ2-7	TGCGCCAGCAGCTTGGTGAGTACCTCCTACGAGCAGTACTTC	CASSLVSTSYEQYF
few	-	TRBV7-9	TRBJ2-3	TGTGCCAGCAGTAGTCCTTACAGGGCCACAGATACGCAGTATTTT	CASSSPYRATDTQYF
-	TRBD2	TRBV19	TRBJ2-7	TGTGCCACCTCGACTAGCGGGAGAGGCGAGCAGTACTTC	CATSTSGRGEQYF
-	-	TRBV18	TRBJ1-6	TGTGCCAGCTCACCACGGCAGGGGAACGATTCACCCCTCCACTTT	CASSPRQGNDSPLHF
-	-	TRBV2	TRBJ1-5	TGTGCCAGCAGTGGGGGGGATGGCAGCAATCAGCCCCAGCATTTT	CASSGGDGSNQPQHF
-	-	TRBV9	TRBJ1-5	TGTGCCAGCAGTACCGGGGACACTAATCAGCCCCAGCATTTT	CASSTGDTNQPQHF
-	-	TRBV19	TRBJ1-5	TGTGCCAGCTCTCAAAGCGGAGGAAGCAATCAGCCCCAGCATTTT	CASSQSGGSNQPQHF
-	TRBD1	TRBV12-3/TRBV12-4	TRBJ1-5	TGTGCCAGCAGACAGGGGCAAGATCAGCCCCAGCATTTT	CASRQGQDQPQHF
-	-	TRBV11-1	TRBJ2-7	TGTGCCAGCAGCCGGCGGCGGTTCCCCTACGAGCAGTACTTC	CASSRRRFPYEQYF
few	-	TRBV24-1	TRBJ1-5	TGTGCCACCAGTGATTCGGGGGACAATCAGCCCCAGCATTTT	CATSDSGDNQPQHF
-	TRBD1	TRBV24-1	TRBJ1-2	TGTGCCACCAGTGAGGGGACAGGGCACTATGGCTACACCTTC	CATSEGTGHYGYTF
-	TRBD1	TRBV7-9	TRBJ1-6	TGTGCCAGCAGCGAGACAGGGGATTCACCCCTCCACTTT	CASSETGDSPLHF
-	-	TRBV29-1	TRBJ1-1	TGCAGCGTTGAGGACATGAGCACTGAAGCTTTCTTT	CSVEDMSTEAFF
-	-	TRBV7-9	TRBJ1-3	TGTGCCAGCAGCACCACAGCCTCTGGAAACACCATATATTTT	CASSTTASGNTIYF
-	-	TRBV3-1/TRBV3-2	TRBJ1-4	TGTGCCAGCAGCCAAACGGGGTCGGAAAAACTGTTTTTT	CASSQTGSEKLFF
-	-	TRBV7-2	TRBJ2-2	TGTGCCAGCAGCACACACGTGCGACAGGCGAACACCGGGGAGCTGTTTTTT	CASSTHVRQANTGELFF
-	-	TRBV24-1	TRBJ2-1	TGTGCCCCCACCAAAAACGGAGGCTCCTACAATGAGCAGTTCTTC	CAPTKNGGSYNEQFF
-	-	TRBV7-9	TRBJ1-1	TGTGCCAGCAGCTTAAGCGGTTCTCCTGAAGCTTTCTTT	CASSLSGSPEAFF
-	TRBD1	TRBV19	TRBJ1-4	TGTGCCAGTAGAGAGGACAGGGGGCGGACTAATGAAAAACTGTTTTTT	CASREDRGRTNEKLFF
-	-	TRBV7-9	TRBJ2-3	TGTGCCAGCAGCTTAGACCCGGGTACAGATACGCAGTATTTT	CASSLDPGTDTQYF
-	TRBD2	TRBV6-5	TRBJ2-2	TGTGCCAGCAGTCTACTAAATAGCGGGACCGGGGAGCTGTTTTTT	CASSLLNSGTGELFF
-	TRBD1	TRBV18	TRBJ1-5	TGTGCCAGCTCACCGGACAGGGGTCAGCCCCAGCATTTT	CASSPDRGQPQHF
-	-	TRBV6-1	TRBJ1-1	TGTGCCAGCAGTGAATCGTCTCCTGAAGCTTTCTTT	CASSESSPEAFF
-	-	TRBV5-4	TRBJ2-7	TGTGCCAGCAGCTTGGGGGGTGCAGGGGCCTACCCCGGCGCGCAGTACTTC	CASSLGGAGAYPGAQYF
-	TRBD1	TRBV6-2/TRBV6-3	TRBJ2-7	TGTGCCAGCAGTTTCTCCGGGACAGATAAGCAGTACTTC	CASSFSGTDKQYF
-	TRBD1	TRBV10-3	TRBJ2-7	TGTGCCATCAGTGCAACGACAGGGGAAGAGCAGTACTTC	CAISATTGEEQYF
-	TRBD1	TRBV4-3	TRBJ1-5	TGCGCCAGCAGCCAGGGACAGGAGGGCCAGCCCCAGCATTTT	CASSQGQEGQPQHF
-	-	TRBV19	TRBJ2-3	TGTGCCAGTAGTTCCCGCCTGGACTCAACTAGCACAGATACGCAGTATTTT	CASSSRLDSTSTDTQYF
-	-	TRBV19	TRBJ2-1	TGTGCCAGTAGTATTGGGCTCGGCACCAATGAGCAGTTCTTC	CASSIGLGTNEQFF
-	-	TRBV28	TRBJ1-2	TGTGCCAGCAGTACAACAGTATTTCTTAACTATGGCTACACCTTC	CASSTTVFLNYGYTF